This TCR beta chain was retrieved from a study of shared clonotypes between healthy human individuals. Study-wide context: CD8 memory received one plate per donor, CD8 naive two, CD4 memory three and CD4 naive three.

Produced via immunoSEQ multiplex PCR; TCRdb's table is partial and in-frame only. The sample shows around 610,000 clones, roughly 96% of them seen only once. Only CD45RO-negative cells positively selected for CCR7 counted as naive CD8 cells, so terminally differentiated effector memory CD45RA+ cells were excluded. Free of recent acute infections or vaccinations, the donors were healthy HIV-negative adults. Trimming cost V 4 bases and J 1 base; bases outside gene matches: 9. CDR3 length: 16 amino acids. Germline CDR1 SEHNR, CDR2 FQNEAQ (reference sequence). The rearrangement links TRBV7-9 to TRBJ2-5; 7 bases agree with TRBD1. The sequencing sample was made of naive CD8+ T cells sorted from blood. The clonotype originates from a woman aged 25 to 39 in good health. CDR3 protein: CASSSSGTDRQETQYF. CDR3 coding DNA: TGTGCCAGCAGCTCATCCGGGACAGACCGCCAAGAGACCCAGTACTTC.